Below are 24 T cell receptor beta chains sequenced from a single sample in a study of T cell responses to AZD1222 COVID-19 vaccine (dated by TCRdb to the early 2020s). The time point label here, explained by the study, means: baseline before first vaccination. The library was obtained by the immunoSEQ multiplex PCR assay. This is the immuneACCESS table as TCRdb keeps it, with only in-frame sequences that have V and J called. A part of the clones is gone; compared with another copy, unresolved V genes explain less than half, and the rest is unexplained. This sample comprises approximately 140,000 clones, 85% to 95% of them detected only once. The top ten clones comprise 1.9% of the sample. The specimen was peripheral blood, collected on day 0 of AZD1222 vaccination. The source is an adult in good health.

This chain connects TRBV29-1 to TRBJ2-2; TRBD2 matches 10 bases. V lost 6 bases to trimming and J lost 6 bases; unmatched junction nucleotides: 13. Germline values: CDR1 SQVTM, CDR2 ANQGSEA. The CDR3 extends over 16 amino acids. The CDR3 sequence is CSVSPPGLALPGELFF. DNA of the CDR3: TGCAGCGTCTCCCCCCCGGGACTAGCGTTACCCGGGGAGCTGTTTTTT.

This clone was detected once. This chain joins TRBV15 and TRBJ2-7; a possible D gene is TRBD2 (5 bases). Germline V CDR1 and CDR2: LNHNV, YYDKDF (reference sequence). The CDR3 runs 14 residues. V shed 1 base and J shed 3 bases, with 10 bases lying between them. The CDR3 here is CATSRVGSDYEQYF. CDR3 in DNA: TGTGCCACCAGCAGAGTTGGGAGTGACTACGAGCAGTACTTC.

The V gene is TRBV11-2, the J gene TRBJ1-6, with no clear D. CDR3 length: 14 amino acids. V was shortened by 0 bases and J by 7 bases, with 7 bases between the two germline ends. Germline-derived CDR1 and CDR2 are SGHAT and FQNNGV. CDR3 bases: TGTGCCAGCAGCTTAGAGGCCTTGAATTCACCCCTCCACTTT. It translates to CASSLEALNSPLHF. Complete variable domain (other parts from reference TRBV11-2 and TRBJ1-6): EAGVAQSPRYKIIEKRQSVAFWCNPISGHATLYWYQQILGQGPKLLIQFQNNGVVDDSQLPKDRFSAERLKGVDSTLKIQPAKLEDSAVYLCASSLEALNSPLHFGNGTRLTVT.

The genes are TRBV2 and TRBJ2-1; the match to TRBD2 covers 15 bases. Trimming removed 6 bases from V and 5 bases from J; junction bases left unmatched: 11. Per germline, CDR1 SNHLY and CDR2 FYNNEI. This CDR3 contains 18 residues. The CDR3 nucleotides are TGTGCCAGCAGCCCCGGACTAGCGGGGGGGCCGAAACACAATGAGCAGTTCTTC. Protein sequence: CASSPGLAGGPKHNEQFF.

This clone has a handful of counts. The V gene is TRBV7-9, the J gene TRBJ2-7; D might be TRBD1 or TRBD2, each matching 6 bases. V was cut by 3 bases and J by 2 bases, with 8 bases left in between. Germline V gene data show CDR1 as SEHNR and CDR2 as FQNEAQ (reference sequence). The CDR3 totals 13 residues. The CDR3 sequence: CASSLRGAYEQYF. In nucleotides, the CDR3 is TGTGCCAGCAGCTTGAGGGGGGCCTACGAGCAGTACTTC.

The chain combines TRBV27 with TRBJ2-2, with D possibly being TRBD1 or TRBD2 (5 bases each). Germline V gives CDR1 MNHEY, CDR2 SMNVEV (reference sequence). CDR3 size: 16 residues. Trimming removed 4 bases from V and 6 bases from J, with 18 bases in between. CDR3 DNA: TGTGCCAGCAGTTACCTGGGGACCCCAGGGTCCGGGGAGCTGTTTTTT. Translated, it gives CASSYLGTPGSGELFF.

The genes are TRBV3-1 (or the pseudogene TRBV3-2) and TRBJ2-3; either TRBD1 or TRBD2 may supply D (5 bases each). The CDR3 totals 18 residues. Germline CDR1 LGHDT, CDR2 YNNKEL (reference sequence). With 1 base removed from V and 6 bases from J, the gap between germline ends came to 23 bases. CDR3 sequence: CASSQVVIRDPAVDTQYF. The CDR3 nucleotides are TGTGCCAGCAGCCAAGTTGTAATACGGGACCCGGCCGTTGATACGCAGTATTTT.

The chain uses TRBV29-1 and TRBJ2-7; unclear D gene. CDR3 length: 11 amino acids. V dropped 4 bases and J dropped 2 bases, with 6 bases sitting between them. Germline lookup yields CDR1 SQVTM and CDR2 ANQGSEA. The CDR3: CSVGQTYEQYF. DNA for the CDR3: TGCAGCGTTGGCCAGACCTACGAGCAGTACTTC.

The chain is built from TRBV29-1 and TRBJ2-5; D might be TRBD1 or TRBD2, each matching 5 bases. Germline CDR1 reads SQVTM; CDR2 reads ANQGSEA. V was clipped by 5 bases and J by 1 base, with 8 bases between them. The length of the CDR3 is 12 residues. CDR3 in DNA: TGCAGCGTTAGTGGGGGCCAAGAGACCCAGTACTTC. Translation: CSVSGGQETQYF.

This clone was seen a single time. The rearrangement joins TRBV12-5 to TRBJ2-1; 7 positions match TRBD1. Germline V gene data show CDR1 as LGHNT and CDR2 as FRNRAP. The CDR3 has 15 amino acids. With V trimmed by 1 base and J by 1 base, 1 base remained unmatched. CDR3 in amino acids: CASGLGQGSYNEQFF. Here the CDR3 DNA reads TGTGCTAGTGGTTTGGGACAGGGTTCCTACAATGAGCAGTTCTTC.

The chain joins TRBV5-5 to TRBJ2-7, with 7 nucleotides matching TRBD1. CDR1 SGHKS and CDR2 YYEKEE come from the germline V gene (reference sequence). This CDR3 contains 15 residues. Trimming cost V 3 bases and J 0 bases; bases outside gene matches: 6. CDR3 sequence reads: CASSWGQLSSYEQYF. The CDR3 nucleotides are TGTGCCAGCAGCTGGGGACAGTTGAGCTCCTACGAGCAGTACTTC.

In its sample, this clone was seen once. The chain links TRBV7-8 to TRBJ1-3; the D gene is possibly TRBD1 (6 bases). CDR1 and CDR2 (germline): SGHVS, FQNEAQ. The V end was cut by 3 bases, the J end by 4 bases, with 25 bases between. The CDR3 consists of 19 residues. This CDR3 is CASSFKLQGEALVGNTIYF. The CDR3 region has the DNA TGTGCCAGCAGCTTCAAGCTACAGGGAGAGGCATTGGTGGGAAACACCATATATTTT.

V usage is TRBV4-1 and J usage is TRBJ1-2, with D uncertain. The CDR3 totals 14 residues. Germline V gene data show CDR1 as MGHRA and CDR2 as YSYEKL. The germline V and J ends were trimmed by 8 bases and 7 bases, with 20 bases remaining between them. CDR3: CASLHVGRRGGYTF. The CDR3 DNA follows: TGCGCCAGCCTCCACGTGGGCAGGCGGGGTGGCTACACCTTC.

V is TRBV5-1 and J is TRBJ2-7; the D gene is possibly TRBD1 (5 bases). CDR3 length: 15 amino acids. CDR1 is SGHRS and CDR2 is YFSETQ in the germline V gene. Trimming stripped 2 bases from V and 3 bases from J, with 15 bases between. DNA of the CDR3: TGCGCCAGCAGCTTCGACCCAGGGTCTAGCTACGAGCAGTACTTC. Amino acids: CASSFDPGSSYEQYF.

This clone was observed a single time. The chain is built from TRBV12-3 or TRBV12-4 and TRBJ1-1; possibly TRBD1 for D (5 bases). There are 13 residues in the CDR3. The ends were cut back, 5 bases at V and 1 base at J, with 8 bases in the middle. The CDR3 reads CASSGDRNTEAFF. The CDR3 nucleotides read TGTGCCAGCAGTGGGGACCGGAACACTGAAGCTTTCTTT.

V is TRBV27 and J is TRBJ2-1, with 15 bases identical to TRBD2. CDR3 length: 14 amino acids. The germline CDR1 and CDR2 sequences are MNHEY and SMNVEV (reference sequence). V shed 6 bases, J shed 15 bases, and the junction held 9 bases outside the gene matches. CDR3 residues: CASRWTSGRAYVFF. The CDR3 DNA sequence: TGTGCCAGCAGATGGACTAGCGGGAGGGCCTATGTGTTCTTC.

This chain connects TRBV27 to TRBJ1-5; D unclear. Germline V gene sequence: CDR1 MNHEY, CDR2 SMNVEV (reference sequence). The V end lost 6 bases, the J end lost 4 bases, and 13 bases lay between the germline ends. The CDR3 consists of 14 residues. CDR3 residues: CASSRSGGNQPQHF. The DNA for the CDR3 is TGTGCCAGCAGCCGATCGGGTGGGAATCAGCCCCAGCATTTT.

The rearrangement uses TRBV7-8 and TRBJ1-4; no definite D call. V lost 5 bases and J lost 4, with 5 bases in between. The CDR3 sequence is 12 residues long. The germline CDR1 and CDR2 sequences are SGHVS and FQNEAQ. The CDR3: CASSPLNEKLFF. The CDR3 coding sequence is TGTGCCAGCAGCCCGCTTAATGAAAAACTGTTTTTT.

The chain joins TRBV15 to TRBJ1-5; the D gene is possibly TRBD1 (5 bases). The CDR3 is made up of 14 amino acids. V was shortened by 2 bases and J by 8 bases, with 13 bases between the two germline ends. Germline values: CDR1 LNHNV, CDR2 YYDKDF (reference sequence). The CDR3 region has the DNA TGTGCCACCAGCAGAAAAAGATGGGGGGAGCCCCAGCATTTT. This encodes CATSRKRWGEPQHF.

The chain links TRBV24-1 to TRBJ1-2; D unresolved. CDR3 length: 12 residues. V was shortened by 7 bases and J by 8 bases, with 13 bases between the two germline ends. From germline, CDR1 is KGHDR and CDR2 SFDVKD. The CDR3 coding sequence is TGTGCCACCAGCAATAGCGGAGAGGGCTACACCTTC. Protein sequence: CATSNSGEGYTF.

The chain couples TRBV19 to TRBJ2-1; possible D gene TRBD2, 7 bases. This CDR3 contains 16 residues. Per germline, CDR1 LNHDA and CDR2 SQIVND (reference sequence). V gave up 1 base and J gave up 6 bases, with 16 bases separating them. The CDR3 sequence is CASSIAGGGLANEQFF. CDR3 in DNA: TGTGCCAGTAGTATAGCAGGCGGGGGCCTCGCCAATGAGCAGTTCTTC.

The rearrangement uses TRBV2 and TRBJ1-1, with D unclear. Germline V gene data show CDR1 as SNHLY and CDR2 as FYNNEI. Trimming removed 2 bases at V and 2 bases at J, with 9 bases between. The CDR3 sequence is 14 residues long. CDR3 nucleotide sequence: TGTGCCAGCAGTGAAATAAACGTAAACACTGAAGCTTTCTTT. Translating it yields CASSEINVNTEAFF. The variable domain in full, completed from reference TRBV2 and TRBJ1-1, reads EPEVTQTPSHQVTQMGQEVILRCVPISNHLYFYWYRQILGQKVEFLVSFYNNEISEKSEIFDDQFSVERPDGSNFTLKIRSTKLEDSAMYFCASSEINVNTEAFFGQGTRLTVV.

This chain connects TRBV15 to TRBJ1-5; D gene unclear. V lost 5 bases and J 1 base, leaving 9 bases between the germline ends. The germline CDR1 and CDR2 sequences are LNHNV and YYDKDF (reference sequence). The CDR3 is made up of 14 amino acids. This chain's CDR3 is CATSPPMSNQPQHF. The CDR3 DNA reads as TGTGCCACCAGCCCCCCAATGAGCAATCAGCCCCAGCATTTT.

The rearrangement links TRBV5-4 to TRBJ1-2; a possible D gene is TRBD1 (6 bases). Trimming left V 6 bases short and J 2 bases short, with 14 bases between. This CDR3 has 14 amino acids. Looked up from germline, CDR1 is SGHNT and CDR2 is YYREEE (reference sequence). The CDR3 coding sequence is TGTGCCAGCACCGCAACAGGGAGCAACTATGGCTACACCTTC. Its translation is CASTATGSNYGYTF. The full variable domain, completed using reference TRBV5-4 and TRBJ1-2, is ETGVTQSPTHLIKTRGQQVTLRCSSQSGHNTVSWYQQALGQGPQFIFQYYREEENGRGNFPPRFSGLQFPNYSSELNVNALELDDSALYLCASTATGSNYGYTFGSGTRLTVV.